The 29 T cell receptor beta chains listed next were all sequenced from one sample in a study of blood T cell repertoires in COVID-19. Repertoires were generated with immunoSEQ multiplex PCR, while TCRdb's copy carries only in-frame clones and drops some. The sample carries 300,000 to 400,000 clones, approximately 84% recorded once. The sample consisted of PBMCs or T cells enriched from blood (not recorded which). The source is a woman aged 25 to 39 who had recovered from COVID-19.

The V call is TRBV7-9, the J call TRBJ2-7; perhaps TRBD1 as D (6 bases). This CDR3 is 16 amino acids long. Trimming shortened V by 4 bases and J by 9 bases, and 25 bases separated the two germline ends. Germline V gives CDR1 SEHNR, CDR2 FQNEAQ (reference sequence). CDR3 in amino acids: CASSSPRQEKTTRQYF. Here the CDR3 DNA reads TGTGCCAGCAGCTCCCCTCGACAGGAGAAAACTACGAGGCAGTACTTC.

The V call is TRBV7-6, the J call TRBJ2-1; possibly TRBD1 for D (6 bases). The germline CDR1 and CDR2 sequences are SGHVS and FNYEAQ. There are 15 residues in the CDR3. V was clipped by 4 bases and J by 7 bases, with 17 bases between them. CDR3 loop: CASSSTGWGRNEQFF. The CDR3 DNA sequence: TGTGCCAGCAGCTCCACGGGGTGGGGGCGGAATGAGCAGTTCTTC.

This clone is judged medium-sized. This same CDR3 is encoded by further DNA sequences in the sample. The J gene is TRBJ1-5, the V gene TRBV7-9; D not certain. The germline V gene encodes CDR1 SEHNR and CDR2 FQNEAQ (reference sequence). V gave up 5 bases and J gave up 6 bases, with 8 bases separating them. This CDR3 has 12 amino acids. CDR3 sequence reads: CASSPEGQPQHF. The CDR3 bases are TGTGCCAGCAGCCCGGAGGGTCAGCCCCAGCATTTT.

The rearrangement joins TRBV28 to TRBJ1-6; the match to TRBD1 covers 7 bases. J gave up 10 bases and V 6 bases, and 12 bases lay outside the gene matches. This CDR3 has 15 amino acids. Germline values: CDR1 MDHEN, CDR2 SYDVKM. The CDR3 sequence: CASRPTGAGGSPLHF. CDR3 DNA: TGTGCCAGCAGGCCCACAGGGGCGGGGGGATCACCCCTCCACTTT.

The V and J genes are TRBV14 and TRBJ1-2, with 8 bases aligning to TRBD1. CDR1 is SGHDN and CDR2 is FVKESK in the germline V gene. The length of the CDR3 is 16 residues. Trimming removed 0 bases from V and 2 bases from J; junction bases left unmatched: 5. Here the CDR3 DNA reads TGTGCCAGCAGCCAAGATTCCAGGGGGCGCAACTATGGCTACACCTTC. It encodes CASSQDSRGRNYGYTF. The full variable domain, its missing parts supplied by reference TRBV14 and TRBJ1-2, is EAGVTQFPSHSVIEKGQTVTLRCDPISGHDNLYWYRRVMGKEIKFLLHFVKESKQDESGMPNNRFLAERTGGTYSTLKVQPAELEDSGVYFCASSQDSRGRNYGYTFGSGTRLTVV.

Comment on this clone: The sample has other DNA sequences that encode this CDR3 too. V is TRBV5-1 and J is TRBJ2-7; 10 bases are shared with TRBD1. J gave up 2 bases and V 4 bases, and 6 bases lay outside the gene matches. The CDR3 totals 15 residues. Germline V gene sequence: CDR1 SGHRS, CDR2 YFSETQ. As DNA, the CDR3 is TGCGCCAGCAGCGCGGCCGGGACAGGGGCCTACGAGCAGTACTTC. The encoded protein is CASSAAGTGAYEQYF.

This clone was counted a few times. The chain couples TRBV27 to TRBJ1-4, with D unresolved. The CDR3 contains 15 residues. The V gene's germline CDR1 is MNHEY and CDR2 SMNVEV (reference sequence). V lost 1 base, J lost 3 bases, and 9 bases lay in between. The CDR3 spells CASSLLEYPNEKLFF. CDR3 nucleotide sequence: TGTGCCAGCAGTTTATTGGAGTACCCTAATGAAAAACTGTTTTTT.

This clone was counted between two and nine times. The chain recombines TRBV4-1 with TRBJ2-2; 11 positions agree with TRBD2. Germline trimming cut 4 bases from V and 4 bases from J; bases unmatched to any gene: 8. Germline CDR1 and CDR2: MGHRA and YSYEKL. CDR3 length equals 17 residues. CDR3 coding DNA: TGCGCCAGCAGCCGGGAGACTAGCGGGGTTGTCACCGGGGAGCTGTTTTTT. Translated: CASSRETSGVVTGELFF.

The rearrangement uses TRBV14 and TRBJ1-1; the match to TRBD1 covers 9 bases. CDR1 is SGHDN and CDR2 is FVKESK in the germline V gene. The CDR3 is 15 residues long. Losses at the gene ends were 5 bases for V and 0 bases for J; bases not matched to a gene: 4. The CDR3 DNA reads as TGTGCCAGCAGCGTAGGGACAGGGATGAACACTGAAGCTTTCTTT. Translating gives CASSVGTGMNTEAFF.

The chain combines TRBV5-4 with TRBJ1-5, with D maybe TRBD1 (5 bases). CDR1 and CDR2 from the germline V gene are SGHNT and YYREEE (reference sequence). Trimming took off 4 bases at V and 5 bases at J, with 16 bases between the two ends. The CDR3 contains 15 residues. The CDR3, as DNA: TGTGCCAGCAGCCACGGGGGAGCCATGGATCAGCCCCAGCATTTT. Encoded protein: CASSHGGAMDQPQHF.

A word on this clone: This sample includes further DNA sequences coding for the same CDR3. This chain connects TRBV2 to TRBJ1-1; 7 nucleotides agree with TRBD1. From germline, CDR1 is SNHLY and CDR2 FYNNEI. Trimming at V came to 6 bases and at J to 1 base, leaving 5 bases not matched to a gene. CDR3 length: 14 amino acids. CDR3 in amino acids: CASREQGRNTEAFF. In DNA form, the CDR3 reads TGTGCCAGCAGGGAACAGGGGCGGAACACTGAAGCTTTCTTT.

The chain uses TRBV3-1 (or the pseudogene TRBV3-2) and TRBJ1-1; D may be TRBD1 (6 bases). The CDR3 is 14 amino acids. V gave up 2 bases and J gave up 6 bases, with 13 bases separating them. Germline loops: CDR1 LGHDT, CDR2 YNNKEL (reference sequence). CDR3 sequence (DNA): TGTGCCAGCAGCCAACCAGGGGTGAGTCCTGAAGCTTTCTTT. Protein sequence: CASSQPGVSPEAFF.

The chain carries TRBV7-8 and TRBJ2-1; 8 nucleotides align to TRBD2. The CDR3 is made up of 18 amino acids. V trimming: 5 bases; J trimming: 8 bases; junction bases outside the gene matches: 20. CDR1 and CDR2 (germline): SGHVS, FQNEAQ. CDR3 amino acids: CASSPKAGTRVVGDEQFF. CDR3 in DNA: TGTGCCAGCAGCCCCAAGGCCGGGACTAGAGTTGTTGGCGATGAGCAGTTCTTC.

Here the CDR3 DNA reads TGCAGCGTCAATTCGGACAGGGGGCATTCAAAACTGTTTTTT. It codes for CSVNSDRGHSKLFF. The chain links TRBV29-1 to TRBJ1-4; TRBD1 matches 11 bases. This CDR3 comprises 14 residues. V gave up 6 bases and J gave up 10 bases; unmatched junction bases: 10. Germline V lookup: CDR1 SQVTM, CDR2 ANQGSEA.

This chain joins TRBV6-4 and TRBJ1-2, with 7 bases aligning to TRBD1. This CDR3 has 16 amino acids. V was pared by 6 bases and J by 7 bases, with 17 bases of the junction left unmatched. Germline V gene sequence: CDR1 MRHNA, CDR2 SNTAGT. The CDR3 nucleotides read TGTGCCAGCAGCCTAGGGGGCCCATACAGGGGAGGTGGCTACACCTTC. This sequence encodes CASSLGGPYRGGGYTF.

This clone was picked up one time. The V gene is TRBV2, the J gene TRBJ2-5; D might be TRBD1 (6 bases). V was shortened by 3 bases and J by 7 bases, with 9 bases between the two germline ends. The length of the CDR3 is 12 residues. Per germline, CDR1 SNHLY and CDR2 FYNNEI. The CDR3 protein is CASSETGGTQYF. CDR3 DNA sequence: TGTGCCAGCAGTGAGACAGGTGGGACCCAGTACTTC. The full variable domain, its missing parts supplied by reference TRBV2 and TRBJ2-5, is EPEVTQTPSHQVTQMGQEVILRCVPISNHLYFYWYRQILGQKVEFLVSFYNNEISEKSEIFDDQFSVERPDGSNFTLKIRSTKLEDSAMYFCASSETGGTQYFGPGTRLLVL.

This clone turned up a few times. The chain combines TRBV28 with TRBJ1-2; TRBD1 is a possible D gene (6 bases). The CDR3 has 14 amino acids. CDR1 is MDHEN, CDR2 SYDVKM, per germline. Trimming left V 7 bases short and J 2 bases short, with 14 bases between. Here the CDR3 DNA reads TGTGCCAGCAATCTACAGGGAGGGAACTATGGCTACACCTTC. Its protein is CASNLQGGNYGYTF.

V usage is TRBV14 and J usage is TRBJ2-7; possibly TRBD1 for D (5 bases). CDR3 length: 12 residues. Trimming stripped 3 bases from V and 4 bases from J, with 7 bases between. Germline CDR1 SGHDN, CDR2 FVKESK. The CDR3 here is CASSQNRYEQYF. The CDR3 DNA reads as TGTGCCAGCAGCCAGAACAGGTACGAGCAGTACTTC.

The chain joins TRBV5-1 to TRBJ1-1; 8 bases line up with TRBD1. V gave up 5 bases and J gave up 1 base; unmatched junction bases: 10. CDR3 size: 16 residues. Looked up from germline, CDR1 is SGHRS and CDR2 is YFSETQ. CDR3 bases: TGCGCCAGCAGTTTAGGACAGGGTAGTTCGAACACTGAAGCTTTCTTT. Protein: CASSLGQGSSNTEAFF.

This clone appeared a single time. The chain couples TRBV28 to TRBJ1-5; 7 bases match TRBD1. CDR1 is MDHEN and CDR2 is SYDVKM in the germline V gene. This CDR3 spans 16 amino acids. V gave up 5 bases and J gave up 1 base; unmatched junction bases: 8. The CDR3 sequence is CASSQTGDGSNQPQHF. The CDR3 coding sequence is TGTGCCAGCAGTCAAACAGGGGACGGGAGCAATCAGCCCCAGCATTTT.

This clone was observed a handful of times. This chain links TRBV28 with TRBJ1-3, with 7 nucleotides matching TRBD1. CDR1 MDHEN and CDR2 SYDVKM come from the germline V gene. V gave up 3 bases and J gave up 0 bases; unmatched junction bases: 5. This CDR3 is 16 amino acids long. The CDR3 coding sequence is TGTGCCAGCAGTTTCTTACAGGGGAGCTCTGGAAACACCATATATTTT. It specifies CASSFLQGSSGNTIYF.

The CDR3 sequence: CASSLYGGVNTEAFF. The CDR3 region has the DNA TGTGCCAGCAGCTTGTATGGGGGCGTGAACACTGAAGCTTTCTTT. The chain joins TRBV5-5 to TRBJ1-1; TRBD1 might be the D (6 bases). The germline V gene has CDR1 SGHKS and CDR2 YYEKEE (reference sequence). With 1 base removed from V and 0 bases from J, the gap between germline ends came to 10 bases. The CDR3 has 15 amino acids. The full variable domain, rest sourced from reference TRBV5-5 and TRBJ1-1, is DAGVTQSPTHLIKTRGQQVTLRCSPISGHKSVSWYQQVLGQGPQFIFQYYEKEERGRGNFPDRFSARQFPNYSSELNVNALLLGDSALYLCASSLYGGVNTEAFFGQGTRLTVV.

This chain uses TRBV10-3 with TRBJ2-5, with a tentative D call TRBD2 (7 bases). Germline V gene sequence: CDR1 ENHRY, CDR2 SYGVKD. The CDR3 consists of 17 residues. V was pared by 1 base and J by 9 bases, with 24 bases between. The CDR3 DNA reads as TGTGCCATCAGTGAGTGGCGCGGGGGCGCCTCCCCCGAGGCCCAGTACTTC. Encoded protein: CAISEWRGGASPEAQYF.

For this clone: The identical CDR3 is also encoded by other nucleotide sequences in the sample. V is TRBV29-1 and J is TRBJ1-5; D is undetermined. Per germline, CDR1 SQVTM and CDR2 ANQGSEA. V was shortened by 4 bases and J by 0 bases, with 7 bases between the two germline ends. The CDR3 length is 13 residues. Here the CDR3 reads CSVGQDSNQPQHF. CDR3 bases: TGCAGCGTTGGACAAGATAGCAATCAGCCCCAGCATTTT.

V is TRBV6-6 and J is TRBJ1-3; 8 bases match TRBD1. Germline V lookup: CDR1 MNHNY, CDR2 SVGAGI (reference sequence). With V trimmed by 5 bases and J by 8 bases, 5 bases remained unmatched. The CDR3 runs 13 residues. CDR3 nucleotides: TGTGCCAGCAGTCGGACAGGGTGGGACACCATATATTTT. Residues: CASSRTGWDTIYF.

This clone has more than one count but fewer than ten. The chain recombines TRBV4-1 with TRBJ1-6; D unresolved. Trimming removed 0 bases from V and 8 bases from J, with 17 bases in between. Germline-derived CDR1 and CDR2 are MGHRA and YSYEKL. The CDR3 is 17 residues long. CDR3 protein: CASSQDIVGAAYSPLHF. The CDR3 DNA reads TGCGCCAGCAGCCAAGATATTGTCGGAGCGGCATATTCACCCCTCCACTTT.

CDR3 sequence reads: CASSFWIGAANTIYF. CDR3 sequence (DNA): TGCGCCAGCAGCTTTTGGATAGGCGCGGCGAACACCATATATTTT. The chain combines TRBV5-1 with TRBJ1-3; no firm D call. Germline V CDR1 and CDR2: SGHRS, YFSETQ. The CDR3 loop spans 15 amino acids. V was shortened by 2 bases and J by 7 bases, with 16 bases between the two germline ends.

The chain couples TRBV9 to TRBJ1-1, with D perhaps matching TRBD1 (5 bases). V gave up 3 bases and J gave up 4 bases, with 19 bases separating them. The CDR3 contains 16 residues. CDR1 and CDR2 from the germline V gene are SGDLS and YYNGEE. Here the CDR3 DNA reads TGTGCCAGCAGCGAGGTCCCACCAGGGTGGGGCACTGAAGCTTTCTTT. It is translated as CASSEVPPGWGTEAFF.

The chain recombines TRBV12-3 or TRBV12-4 with TRBJ2-1; D possibly corresponds to TRBD1 (6 bases). The germline V and J ends were trimmed by 6 bases and 15 bases, with 18 bases remaining between them. The CDR3 has 12 amino acids. The CDR3 spells CASSILGTPGFF. CDR3 bases: TGTGCCAGCAGCATCCTCGGGACACCGGGGTTCTTC.